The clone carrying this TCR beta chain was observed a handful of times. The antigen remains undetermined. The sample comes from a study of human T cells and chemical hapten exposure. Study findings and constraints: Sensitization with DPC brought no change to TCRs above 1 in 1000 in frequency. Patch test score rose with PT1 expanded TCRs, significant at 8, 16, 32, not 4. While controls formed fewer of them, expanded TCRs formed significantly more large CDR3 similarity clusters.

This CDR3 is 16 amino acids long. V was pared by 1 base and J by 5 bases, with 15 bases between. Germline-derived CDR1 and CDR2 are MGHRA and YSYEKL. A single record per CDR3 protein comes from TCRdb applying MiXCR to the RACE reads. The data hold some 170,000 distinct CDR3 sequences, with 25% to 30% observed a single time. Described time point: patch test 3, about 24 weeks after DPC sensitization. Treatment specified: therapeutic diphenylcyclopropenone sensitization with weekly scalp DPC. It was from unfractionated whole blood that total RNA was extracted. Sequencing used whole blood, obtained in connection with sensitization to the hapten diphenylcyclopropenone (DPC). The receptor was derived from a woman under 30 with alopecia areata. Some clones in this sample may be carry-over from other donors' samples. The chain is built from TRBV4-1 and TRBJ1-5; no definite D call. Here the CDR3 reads CASSQARNEADQPQHF. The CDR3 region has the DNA TGCGCCAGCAGCCAAGCCCGGAATGAAGCGGATCAGCCCCAGCATTTT.